This is a list of T cell receptor beta chains from one sample in a study of blood T cell repertoires in COVID-19. Method: immunoSEQ multiplex PCR; TCRdb's copy keeps in-frame clones and lacks some. Of fewer than 500,000 clones in the sample, 80% to 90% were seen once. The source material was PBMCs or T cells enriched from blood (not recorded which). These receptors all stem from a young man who had recovered from COVID-19. The CDR3 runs from the conserved cysteine through the conserved F or W. Each record gives: CDR3 length, clone size, V gene, J gene, D gene, CDR3 DNA, CDR3 protein. The D gene is left open where the match is weak. Clone size, where shown, is once, few, many, or a class for clones that have expanded.

>15|.|TRBV13|TRBJ1-3|TRBD1
TGTGCCAGCAGCCCATTGACAGGGGAAGGAAACACCATATATTTT
CASSPLTGEGNTIYF
>14|.|TRBV3-1/TRBV3-2|TRBJ2-7|TRBD2
TGTGCCAGCAGTCTAGCGGGGGCTTCCTACGAGCAGTACTTC
CASSLAGASYEQYF
>13|.|TRBV15|TRBJ1-1|.
TGTGCCACCAGCGAAGGGGTCAACACTGAAGCTTTCTTT
CATSEGVNTEAFF
>15|.|TRBV19|TRBJ2-5|TRBD2
TGTGCCAGTAGTATAGTTCGGGGAGGGCAAGAGACCCAGTACTTC
CASSIVRGGQETQYF
>16|.|TRBV21-1|TRBJ1-1|.
TGTGCCAGCAGCAAAGGAAAAGGGGTTAGGAACACTGAAGCTTTCTTT
CASSKGKGVRNTEAFF
>14|.|TRBV7-9|TRBJ2-3|.
TGTGCCAGCAGTCACCGGGATTTAGGGGATACGCAGTATTTT
CASSHRDLGDTQYF
>15|.|TRBV6-6|TRBJ1-1|.
TGTGCCAGCAGTAAATCGGGGGGGACGAACACTGAAGCTTTCTTT
CASSKSGGTNTEAFF
>16|.|TRBV28|TRBJ2-1|TRBD2
TGTGCCAGCAGTCCCCTGACTAGCGGGAATACCTATGAGCAGTTCTTC
CASSPLTSGNTYEQFF
>15|few|TRBV3-1/TRBV3-2|TRBJ1-4|TRBD1
TGTGCCAGCAGCCGATACGGGACAGGGTATGAAAAACTGTTTTTT
CASSRYGTGYEKLFF
>14|.|TRBV5-6|TRBJ2-5|TRBD2
TGTGCCAGCAGCTTGACTAGCGGGGGAGAGACCCAGTACTTC
CASSLTSGGETQYF
>14|.|TRBV29-1|TRBJ2-2|TRBD2
TGCAGCGTGGGACTAGCGGGAGACACCGGGGAGCTGTTTTTT
CSVGLAGDTGELFF